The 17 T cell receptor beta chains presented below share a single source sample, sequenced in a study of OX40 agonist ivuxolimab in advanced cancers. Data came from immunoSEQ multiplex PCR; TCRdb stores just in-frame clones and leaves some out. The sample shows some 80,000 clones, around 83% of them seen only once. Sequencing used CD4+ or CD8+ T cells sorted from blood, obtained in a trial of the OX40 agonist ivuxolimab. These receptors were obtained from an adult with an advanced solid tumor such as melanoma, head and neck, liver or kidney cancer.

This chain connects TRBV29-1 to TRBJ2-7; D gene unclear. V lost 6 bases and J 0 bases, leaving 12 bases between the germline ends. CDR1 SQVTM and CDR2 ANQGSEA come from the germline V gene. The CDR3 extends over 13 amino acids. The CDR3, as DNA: TGCAGCGTGGGAACTGGGTTCTCCTACGAGCAGTACTTC. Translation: CSVGTGFSYEQYF.

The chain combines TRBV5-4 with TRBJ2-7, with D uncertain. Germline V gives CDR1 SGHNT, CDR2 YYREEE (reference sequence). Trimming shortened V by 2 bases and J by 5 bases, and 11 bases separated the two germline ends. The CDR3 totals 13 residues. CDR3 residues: CASSLDGPNEQYF. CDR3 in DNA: TGTGCCAGCAGCTTAGATGGCCCCAACGAGCAGTACTTC.

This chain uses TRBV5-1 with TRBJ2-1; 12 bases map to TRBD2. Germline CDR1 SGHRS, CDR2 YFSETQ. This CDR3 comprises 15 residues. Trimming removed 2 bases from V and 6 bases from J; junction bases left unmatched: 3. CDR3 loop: CASSLLAGGGNEQFF. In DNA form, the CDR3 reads TGCGCCAGCAGCTTACTAGCGGGGGGCGGCAATGAGCAGTTCTTC.

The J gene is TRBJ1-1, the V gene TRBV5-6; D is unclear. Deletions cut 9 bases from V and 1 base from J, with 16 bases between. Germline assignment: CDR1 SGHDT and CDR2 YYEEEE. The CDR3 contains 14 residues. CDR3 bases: TGTGCCACCATCGTTTGGAGGCGGAACACTGAAGCTTTCTTT. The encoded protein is CATIVWRRNTEAFF.

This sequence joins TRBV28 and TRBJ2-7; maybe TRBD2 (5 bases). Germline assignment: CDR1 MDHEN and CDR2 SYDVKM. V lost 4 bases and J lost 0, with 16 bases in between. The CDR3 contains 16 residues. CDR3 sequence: CASSSPAAEGSYEQYF. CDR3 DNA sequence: TGTGCCAGCAGTTCCCCCGCAGCGGAAGGCTCCTACGAGCAGTACTTC.

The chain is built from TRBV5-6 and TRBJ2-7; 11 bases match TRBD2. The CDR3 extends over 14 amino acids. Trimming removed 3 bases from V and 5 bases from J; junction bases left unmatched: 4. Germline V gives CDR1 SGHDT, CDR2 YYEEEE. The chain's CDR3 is CASSSLAGGDEQYF. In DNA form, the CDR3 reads TGTGCCAGCAGCTCCCTAGCGGGGGGCGACGAGCAGTACTTC.

The DNA for the CDR3 is TGCAGCGTTGACGCGAACGGGGCGGGCACTGAAGCTTTCTTT. Protein sequence: CSVDANGAGTEAFF. The chain uses TRBV29-1 and TRBJ1-1; maybe TRBD1 (5 bases). The germline V gene has CDR1 SQVTM and CDR2 ANQGSEA. The CDR3 totals 14 residues. The ends were cut back, 3 bases at V and 4 bases at J, with 15 bases in the middle.

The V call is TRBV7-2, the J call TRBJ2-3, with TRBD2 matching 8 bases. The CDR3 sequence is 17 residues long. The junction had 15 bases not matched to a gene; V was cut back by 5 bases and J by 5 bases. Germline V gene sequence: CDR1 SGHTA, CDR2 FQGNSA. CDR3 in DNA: TGTGCCAGCAGCCACCGGGGAGCGGGGGAATTTATAGATACGCAGTATTTT. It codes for CASSHRGAGEFIDTQYF. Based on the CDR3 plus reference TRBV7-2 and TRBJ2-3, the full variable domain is GAGVSQSPSNKVTEKGKDVELRCDPISGHTALYWYRQSLGQGLEFLIYFQGNSAPDKSGLPSDRFSAERTGGSVSTLTIQRTQQEDSAVYLCASSHRGAGEFIDTQYFGPGTRLTVL.

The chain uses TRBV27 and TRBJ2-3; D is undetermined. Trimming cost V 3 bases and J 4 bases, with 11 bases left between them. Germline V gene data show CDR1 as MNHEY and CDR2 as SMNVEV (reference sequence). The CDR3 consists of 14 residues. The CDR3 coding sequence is TGTGCCAGCAGTTTTCGACGGACCTCAGATACGCAGTATTTT. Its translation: CASSFRRTSDTQYF.

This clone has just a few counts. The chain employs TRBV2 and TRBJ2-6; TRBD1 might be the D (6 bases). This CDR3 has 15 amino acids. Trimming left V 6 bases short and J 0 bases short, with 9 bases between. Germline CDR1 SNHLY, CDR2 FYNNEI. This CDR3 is CASRRTASGANVLTF. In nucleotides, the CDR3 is TGTGCCAGCAGGAGGACAGCCTCTGGGGCCAACGTCCTGACTTTC.

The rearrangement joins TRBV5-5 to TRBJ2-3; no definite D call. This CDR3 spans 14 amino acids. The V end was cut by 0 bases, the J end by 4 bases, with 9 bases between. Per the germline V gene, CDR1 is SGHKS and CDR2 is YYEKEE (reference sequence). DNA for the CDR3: TGTGCCAGCAGCTTGGCATCGATAGCAGATACGCAGTATTTT. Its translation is CASSLASIADTQYF.

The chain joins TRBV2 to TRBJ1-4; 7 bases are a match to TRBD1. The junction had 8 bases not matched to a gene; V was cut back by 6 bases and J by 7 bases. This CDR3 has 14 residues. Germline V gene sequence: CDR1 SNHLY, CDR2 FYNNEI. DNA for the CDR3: TGTGCCAGCAGGGGGGACAGCGAAATTGAAAAACTGTTTTTT. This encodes CASRGDSEIEKLFF.

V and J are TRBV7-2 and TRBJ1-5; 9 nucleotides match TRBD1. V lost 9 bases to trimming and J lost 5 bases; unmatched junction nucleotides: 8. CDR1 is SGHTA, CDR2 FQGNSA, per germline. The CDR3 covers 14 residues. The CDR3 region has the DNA TGTGCCAGTACGTCCGGGACAGGGCATCAGCCCCAGCATTTT. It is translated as CASTSGTGHQPQHF.

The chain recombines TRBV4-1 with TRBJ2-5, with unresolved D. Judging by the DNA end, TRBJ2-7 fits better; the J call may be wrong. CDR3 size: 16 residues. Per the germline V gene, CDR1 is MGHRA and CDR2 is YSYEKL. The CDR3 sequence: CASSRPLLGGYYEQYF. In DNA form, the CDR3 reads TGCGCCAGCAGCCGACCTCTCTTGGGTGGATACTACGAGCAGTACTTC.

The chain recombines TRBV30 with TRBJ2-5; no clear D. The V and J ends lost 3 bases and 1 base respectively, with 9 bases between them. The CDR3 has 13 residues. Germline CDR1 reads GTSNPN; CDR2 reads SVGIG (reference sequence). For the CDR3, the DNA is TGTGCCTGGAGAGGTCGGGTCCAAGAGACCCAGTACTTC. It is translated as CAWRGRVQETQYF.

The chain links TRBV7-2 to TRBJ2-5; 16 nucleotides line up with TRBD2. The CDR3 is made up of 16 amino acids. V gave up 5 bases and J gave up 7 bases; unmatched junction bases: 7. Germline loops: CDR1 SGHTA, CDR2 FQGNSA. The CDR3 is CASSPPGLAGGPTQYF. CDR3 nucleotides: TGTGCCAGCAGCCCTCCGGGACTAGCGGGGGGGCCGACCCAGTACTTC.

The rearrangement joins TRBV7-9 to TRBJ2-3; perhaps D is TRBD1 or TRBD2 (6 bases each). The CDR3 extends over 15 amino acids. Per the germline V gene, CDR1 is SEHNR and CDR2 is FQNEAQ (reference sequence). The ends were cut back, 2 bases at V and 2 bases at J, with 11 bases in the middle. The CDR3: CASSLRGAITDTQYF. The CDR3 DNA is TGTGCCAGCAGCTTAAGGGGGGCTATCACAGATACGCAGTATTTT. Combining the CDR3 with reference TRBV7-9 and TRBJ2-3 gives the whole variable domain DTGVSQNPRHKITKRGQNVTFRCDPISEHNRLYWYRQTLGQGPEFLTYFQNEAQLEKSRLLSDRFSAERPKGSFSTLEIQRTEQGDSAMYLCASSLRGAITDTQYFGPGTRLTVL.